Below are 10 T cell receptor beta chains sequenced from a single sample in a study of cytomegalovirus exposure and HLA in healthy donors. Some clones are missing from TCRdb's copy, which holds only in-frame ones; the method was immunoSEQ multiplex PCR. The sample includes approximately 210,000 clones, 80% to 90% seen only once; the top ten take about 2.9%. Sequencing used PBMCs. These receptor sequences come from a woman aged 18-30 years in good health and CMV-seronegative.

The chain has TRBV10-3 and TRBJ1-1; D remains ambiguous. Trimming shortened V by 0 bases and J by 0 bases, and 5 bases separated the two germline ends. Germline assignment: CDR1 ENHRY and CDR2 SYGVKD. The length of the CDR3 is 14 residues. The CDR3: CAISESRLNTEAFF. The CDR3 DNA reads as TGTGCCATCAGTGAGTCGAGATTGAACACTGAAGCTTTCTTT.

The V gene is TRBV9, the J gene TRBJ1-1; TRBD1 matches at 9 bases. Germline V gene lookup returns CDR1 SGDLS and CDR2 YYNGEE. The ends lost 4 bases at V and 1 base at J; junction bases unmatched: 2. CDR3 length equals 14 residues. DNA of the CDR3: TGTGCCAGCAGCTCACAGGGGGCGAACACTGAAGCTTTCTTT. Protein product: CASSSQGANTEAFF.

CDR3 bases: TGTGCCAGTAGTATCAGGGCTCGAGGCTACACCTTC. Encoded protein: CASSIRARGYTF. J is TRBJ1-2 and V is TRBV19; tentative D call: TRBD1 (5 bases). Germline V gene lookup returns CDR1 LNHDA and CDR2 SQIVND (reference sequence). The CDR3 loop spans 12 amino acids. Trimming pared 3 bases from V and 8 bases from J, leaving 10 bases between.

The chain couples TRBV29-1 to TRBJ2-7; 11 nucleotides line up with TRBD2. This CDR3 spans 16 amino acids. The V segment lost 6 bases and the J segment 5 bases; nucleotides outside the gene matches: 15. Per germline, CDR1 SQVTM and CDR2 ANQGSEA. The CDR3 is CSVANPLAGGYHEQYF. CDR3 nucleotides: TGCAGCGTCGCAAACCCTCTAGCGGGAGGATACCACGAGCAGTACTTC.

This chain joins TRBV9 and TRBJ2-7, with D possibly being TRBD2 (6 bases). Between the trimmed V and J ends, which lost 1 base and 2 bases, there was a span of 22 bases. The CDR3 runs 18 residues. Germline-derived CDR1 and CDR2 are SGDLS and YYNGEE. The CDR3, as DNA: TGTGCCAGCAGCGTAAGTGCACCGACACGGGGACTTCCCTACGAGCAGTACTTC. This codes for CASSVSAPTRGLPYEQYF.

This chain joins TRBV19 and TRBJ1-5; D perhaps matches TRBD1 (5 bases). Trimming left V 7 bases short and J 1 base short, with 20 bases between. The CDR3 sequence is 17 residues long. Germline V CDR1 and CDR2: LNHDA, SQIVND (reference sequence). CDR3 in DNA: TGTGCCAGTAATCGGGGCGGAGGGCGGATCAGCAATCAGCCCCAGCATTTT. Protein: CASNRGGGRISNQPQHF.

This chain links TRBV6-6 with TRBJ2-3; D ambiguous. CDR1 and CDR2 from the germline V gene are MNHNY and SVGAGI (reference sequence). The CDR3 spans 15 residues. V dropped 0 bases and J dropped 0 bases, with 7 bases sitting between them. The CDR3 reads CASSYSGDSTDTQYF. CDR3 nucleotide sequence: TGTGCCAGCAGTTACTCGGGCGACAGCACAGATACGCAGTATTTT.

CDR3 in amino acids: CASSPLGRGRYAIYF. Written as DNA, the CDR3 is TGTGCCAGCAGCCCCTTGGGGAGGGGCCGCTACGCTATATATTTT. The gene calls are TRBV7-2 and TRBJ1-3; D is possibly TRBD1 (5 bases). Germline V gene data show CDR1 as SGHTA and CDR2 as FQGNSA. Trimming took 5 bases from V and 13 from J, leaving 24 bases between them. The CDR3 length is 15 residues.

In DNA form, the CDR3 reads TGTGCCAGCAGCGCCACTAGCGGGAGCTCCTACAATGAGCAGTTCTTC. This gives the protein CASSATSGSSYNEQFF. The chain uses TRBV9 and TRBJ2-1; 11 nucleotides match TRBD2. The V gene's germline CDR1 is SGDLS and CDR2 YYNGEE. This CDR3 is built from 16 residues. J lost 0 bases, V lost 3 bases, and 2 bases had no gene match.

The CDR3 here is CASSLYSRDYEQYF. Written as DNA, the CDR3 is TGTGCCAGCAGCTTATACAGCCGTGACTACGAGCAGTACTTC. V gene TRBV5-4 combines with J gene TRBJ2-7; D is uncertain. Germline V gene data show CDR1 as SGHNT and CDR2 as YYREEE (reference sequence). Trimming removed 2 bases from V and 3 bases from J, with 12 bases in between. CDR3 length: 14 amino acids.